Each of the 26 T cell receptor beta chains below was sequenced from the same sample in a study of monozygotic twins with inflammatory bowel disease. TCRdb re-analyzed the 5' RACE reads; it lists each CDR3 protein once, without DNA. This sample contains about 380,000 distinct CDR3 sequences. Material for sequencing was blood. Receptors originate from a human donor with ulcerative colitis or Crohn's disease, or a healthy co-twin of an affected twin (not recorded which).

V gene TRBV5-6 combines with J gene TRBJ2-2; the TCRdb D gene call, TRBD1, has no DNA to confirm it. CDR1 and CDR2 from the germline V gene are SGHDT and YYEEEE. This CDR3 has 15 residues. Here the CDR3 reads CASRSGPQRTGELFF.

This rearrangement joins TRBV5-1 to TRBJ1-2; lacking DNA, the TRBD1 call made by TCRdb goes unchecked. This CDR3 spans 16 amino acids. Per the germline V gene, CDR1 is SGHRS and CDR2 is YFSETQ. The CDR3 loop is CASSLAPGPPLRGYTF.

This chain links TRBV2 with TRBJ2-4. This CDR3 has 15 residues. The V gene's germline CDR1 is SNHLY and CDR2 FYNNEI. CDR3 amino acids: CASSDPGLAKNMQYF.

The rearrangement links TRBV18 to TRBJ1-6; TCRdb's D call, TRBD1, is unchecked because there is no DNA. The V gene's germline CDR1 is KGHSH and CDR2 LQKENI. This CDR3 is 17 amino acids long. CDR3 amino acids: CASSPRTPGSYNSPLHF.

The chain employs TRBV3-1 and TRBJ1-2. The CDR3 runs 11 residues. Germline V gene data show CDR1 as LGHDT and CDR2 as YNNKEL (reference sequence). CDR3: CASSQQYGYTF.

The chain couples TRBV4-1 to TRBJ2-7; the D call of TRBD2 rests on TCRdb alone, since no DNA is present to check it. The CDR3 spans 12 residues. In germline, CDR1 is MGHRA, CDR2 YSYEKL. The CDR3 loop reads CASSPVSGEQYF.

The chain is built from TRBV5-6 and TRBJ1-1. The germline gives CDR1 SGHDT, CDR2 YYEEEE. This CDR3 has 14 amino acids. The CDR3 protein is CASSLTNEGTEAFF.

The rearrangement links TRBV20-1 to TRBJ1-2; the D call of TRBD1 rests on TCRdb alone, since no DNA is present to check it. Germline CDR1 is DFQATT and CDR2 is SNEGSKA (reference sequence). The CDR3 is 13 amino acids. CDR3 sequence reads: CSATTVSNYGYTF.

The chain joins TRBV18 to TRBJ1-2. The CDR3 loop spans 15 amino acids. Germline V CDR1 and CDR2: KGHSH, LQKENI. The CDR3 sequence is CASSPARTANYGYTF.

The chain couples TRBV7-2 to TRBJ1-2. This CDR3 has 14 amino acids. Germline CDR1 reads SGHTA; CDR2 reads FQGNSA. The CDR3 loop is CASSLQVLTYGYTF.

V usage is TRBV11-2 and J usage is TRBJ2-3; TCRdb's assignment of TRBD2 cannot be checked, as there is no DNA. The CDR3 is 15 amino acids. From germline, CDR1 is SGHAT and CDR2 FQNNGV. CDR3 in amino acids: CASSWTSGGADTQYF.

The CDR3 reads CASSRSTGELFF. The chain carries TRBV6-2 or TRBV6-3 and TRBJ2-2. CDR3 length: 12 amino acids. Germline V CDR1 and CDR2: MNHEY, SVGEGT.

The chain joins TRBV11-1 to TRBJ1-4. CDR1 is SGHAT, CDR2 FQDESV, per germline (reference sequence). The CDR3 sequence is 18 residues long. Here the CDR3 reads CASSLADGWTATNEKLFF.

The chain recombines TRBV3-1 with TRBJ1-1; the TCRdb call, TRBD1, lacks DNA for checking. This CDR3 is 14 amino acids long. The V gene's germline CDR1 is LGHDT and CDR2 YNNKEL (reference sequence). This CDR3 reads CASSPDRVRTEAFF. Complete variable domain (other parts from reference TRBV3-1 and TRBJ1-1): DTAVSQTPKYLVTQMGNDKSIKCEQNLGHDTMYWYKQDSKKFLKIMFSYNNKELIINETVPNRFSPKSPDKAHLNLHINSLELGDSAVYFCASSPDRVRTEAFFGQGTRLTVV.

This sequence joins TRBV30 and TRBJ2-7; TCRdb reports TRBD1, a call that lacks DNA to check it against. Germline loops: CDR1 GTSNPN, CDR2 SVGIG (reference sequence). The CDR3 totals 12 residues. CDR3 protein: CAWSPRSHEQYF.

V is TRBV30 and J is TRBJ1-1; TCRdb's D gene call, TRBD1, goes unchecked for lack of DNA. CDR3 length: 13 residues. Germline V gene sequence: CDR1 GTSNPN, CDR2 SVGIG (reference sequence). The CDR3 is CAWILGAATEAFF.

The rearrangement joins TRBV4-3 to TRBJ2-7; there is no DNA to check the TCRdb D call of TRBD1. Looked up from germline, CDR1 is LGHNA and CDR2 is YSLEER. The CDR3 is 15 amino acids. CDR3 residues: CASSQDTGRGYEQYF.

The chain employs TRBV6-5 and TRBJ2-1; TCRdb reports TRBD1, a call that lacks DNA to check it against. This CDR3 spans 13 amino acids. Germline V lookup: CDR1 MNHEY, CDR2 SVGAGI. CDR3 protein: CASSQGFYNEQFF.

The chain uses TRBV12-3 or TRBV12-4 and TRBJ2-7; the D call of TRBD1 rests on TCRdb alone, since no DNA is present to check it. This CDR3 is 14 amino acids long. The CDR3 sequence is CASSFETGGYEQYF.

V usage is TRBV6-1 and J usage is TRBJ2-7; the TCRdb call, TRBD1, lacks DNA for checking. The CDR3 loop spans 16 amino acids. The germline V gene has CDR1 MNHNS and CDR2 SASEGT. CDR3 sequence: CASSAEAGQTSYEQYF.

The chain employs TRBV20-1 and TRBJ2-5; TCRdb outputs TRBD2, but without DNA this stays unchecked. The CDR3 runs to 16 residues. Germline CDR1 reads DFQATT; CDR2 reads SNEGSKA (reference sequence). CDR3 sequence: CSARDFVVAGVGTQYF.

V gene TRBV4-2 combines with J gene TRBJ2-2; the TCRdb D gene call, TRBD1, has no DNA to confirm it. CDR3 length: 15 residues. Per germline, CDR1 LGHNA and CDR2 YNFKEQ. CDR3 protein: CASSPRDSYTGELFF.

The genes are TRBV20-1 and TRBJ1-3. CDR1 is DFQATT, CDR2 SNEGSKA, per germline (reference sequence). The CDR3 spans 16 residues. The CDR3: CSARGVDVLGRNTIYF.

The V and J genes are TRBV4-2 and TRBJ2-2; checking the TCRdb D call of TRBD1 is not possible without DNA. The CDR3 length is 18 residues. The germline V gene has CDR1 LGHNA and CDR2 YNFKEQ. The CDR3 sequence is CASSLLKGTGWDTGELFF.

CDR3 loop: CASSLTRQGWGTDTQYF. The rearrangement joins TRBV7-6 to TRBJ2-3; absent DNA, TCRdb's TRBD1 call cannot be checked. The CDR3 is 17 amino acids. Germline loops: CDR1 SGHVS, CDR2 FNYEAQ.

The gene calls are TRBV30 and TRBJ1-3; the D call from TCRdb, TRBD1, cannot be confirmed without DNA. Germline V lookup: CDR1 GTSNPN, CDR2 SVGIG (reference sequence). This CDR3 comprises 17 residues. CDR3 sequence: CAWSVGNRVKSGNTIYF.